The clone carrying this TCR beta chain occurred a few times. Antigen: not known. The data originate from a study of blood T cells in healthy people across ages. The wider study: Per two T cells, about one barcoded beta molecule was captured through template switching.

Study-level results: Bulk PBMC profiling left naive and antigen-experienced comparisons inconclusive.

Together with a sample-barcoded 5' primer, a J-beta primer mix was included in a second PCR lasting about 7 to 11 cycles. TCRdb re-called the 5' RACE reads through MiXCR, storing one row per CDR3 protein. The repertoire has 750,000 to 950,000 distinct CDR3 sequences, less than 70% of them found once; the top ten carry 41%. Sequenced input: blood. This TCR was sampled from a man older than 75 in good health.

The CDR3 DNA is TGTGCCAGCAGTTTCAGGGGACAAGGGGGTGCTCATGAGCAGTTCTTC. This codes for CASSFRGQGGAHEQFF. The gene calls are TRBV27 and TRBJ2-1; possibly TRBD1 for D (6 bases). The CDR3 is 16 residues long. The germline V and J ends were trimmed by 3 bases and 8 bases, with 20 bases remaining between them. From germline, CDR1 is MNHEY and CDR2 SMNVEV (reference sequence).